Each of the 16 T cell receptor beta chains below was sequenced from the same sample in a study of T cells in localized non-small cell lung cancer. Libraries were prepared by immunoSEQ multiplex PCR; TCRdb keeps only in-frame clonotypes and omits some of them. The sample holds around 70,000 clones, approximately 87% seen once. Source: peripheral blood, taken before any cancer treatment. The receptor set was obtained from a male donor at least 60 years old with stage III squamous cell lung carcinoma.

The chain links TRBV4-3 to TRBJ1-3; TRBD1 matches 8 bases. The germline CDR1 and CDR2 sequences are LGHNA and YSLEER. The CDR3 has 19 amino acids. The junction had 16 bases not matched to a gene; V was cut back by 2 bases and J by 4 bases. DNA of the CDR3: TGCGCCAGCAGCCAAAGCCCCGGACAGGGAAGCGGTTGGGGAAACACCATATATTTT. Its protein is CASSQSPGQGSGWGNTIYF.

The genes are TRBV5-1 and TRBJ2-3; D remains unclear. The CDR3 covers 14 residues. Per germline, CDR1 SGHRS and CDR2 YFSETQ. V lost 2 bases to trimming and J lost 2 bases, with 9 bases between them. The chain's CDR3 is CASSFKAVTDTQYF. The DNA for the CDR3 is TGCGCCAGCAGCTTTAAAGCCGTCACAGATACGCAGTATTTT.

The CDR3 DNA follows: TGTGCCAGCAGTTTATCATGGAGCTCCTACAATGAGCAGTTCTTC. It is translated as CASSLSWSSYNEQFF. J is TRBJ2-1 and V is TRBV27; D gene unclear. CDR1 and CDR2 from the germline V gene are MNHEY and SMNVEV (reference sequence). The V and J ends lost 0 bases and 0 bases respectively, with 6 bases between them. The CDR3 has 15 residues.

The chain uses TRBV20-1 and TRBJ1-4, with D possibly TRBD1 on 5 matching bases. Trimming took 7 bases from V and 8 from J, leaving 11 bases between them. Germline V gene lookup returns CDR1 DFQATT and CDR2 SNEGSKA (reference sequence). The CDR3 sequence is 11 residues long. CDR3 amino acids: CSGAGREKLFF. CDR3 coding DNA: TGCAGTGGAGCAGGGCGGGAAAAACTGTTTTTT.

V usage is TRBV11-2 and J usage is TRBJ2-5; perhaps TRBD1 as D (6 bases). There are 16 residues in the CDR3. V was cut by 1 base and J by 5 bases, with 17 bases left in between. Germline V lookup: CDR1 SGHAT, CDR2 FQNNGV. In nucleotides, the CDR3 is TGTGCCAGCAGCTTAGTCCCCACAGGGACCGGGGAGACCCAGTACTTC. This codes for CASSLVPTGTGETQYF.

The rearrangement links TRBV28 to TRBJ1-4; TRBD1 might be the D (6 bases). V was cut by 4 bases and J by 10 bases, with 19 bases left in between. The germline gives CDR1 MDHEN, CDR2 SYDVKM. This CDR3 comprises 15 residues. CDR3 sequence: CASSSKQGLGGKLFF. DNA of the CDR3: TGTGCCAGCAGTTCCAAACAGGGTTTGGGGGGAAAACTGTTTTTT.

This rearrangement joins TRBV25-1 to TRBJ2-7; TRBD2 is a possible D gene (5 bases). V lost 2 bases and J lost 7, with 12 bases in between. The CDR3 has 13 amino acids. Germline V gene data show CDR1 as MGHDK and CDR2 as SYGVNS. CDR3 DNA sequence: TGTGCCAGCAGTGAACCCTACTCGGGGGAGCAGTACTTC. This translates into CASSEPYSGEQYF.

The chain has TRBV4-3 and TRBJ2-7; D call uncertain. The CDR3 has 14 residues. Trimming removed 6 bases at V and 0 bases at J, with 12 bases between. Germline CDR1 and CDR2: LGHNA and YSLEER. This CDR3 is CASRVQASSYEQYF. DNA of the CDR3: TGCGCCAGCAGAGTTCAAGCGTCCTCCTACGAGCAGTACTTC.

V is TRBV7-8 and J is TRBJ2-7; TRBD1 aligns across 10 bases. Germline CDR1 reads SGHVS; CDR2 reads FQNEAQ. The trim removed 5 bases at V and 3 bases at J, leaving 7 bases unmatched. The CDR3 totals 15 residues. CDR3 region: CASSPTGGESYEQYF. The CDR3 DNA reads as TGTGCCAGCAGCCCGACAGGGGGCGAAAGCTACGAGCAGTACTTC. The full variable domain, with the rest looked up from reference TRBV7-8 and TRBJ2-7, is GAGVSQSPRYKVAKRGQDVALRCDPISGHVSLFWYQQALGQGPEFLTYFQNEAQLDKSGLPSDRFFAERPEGSVSTLKIQRTQQEDSAVYLCASSPTGGESYEQYFGPGTRLTVT.

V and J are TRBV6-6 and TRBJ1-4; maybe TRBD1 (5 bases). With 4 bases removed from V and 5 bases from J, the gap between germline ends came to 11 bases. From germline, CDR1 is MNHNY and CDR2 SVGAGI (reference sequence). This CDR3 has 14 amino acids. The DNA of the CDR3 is TGTGCCAGCAGTTCAGCGGGGGTCAATGAAAAACTGTTTTTT. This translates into CASSSAGVNEKLFF.

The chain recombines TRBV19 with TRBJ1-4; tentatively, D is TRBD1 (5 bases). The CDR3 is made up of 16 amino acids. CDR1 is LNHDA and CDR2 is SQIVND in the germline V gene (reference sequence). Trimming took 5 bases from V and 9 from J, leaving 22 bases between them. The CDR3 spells CASSPTNVGAQKKLFF. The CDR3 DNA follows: TGTGCCAGTAGTCCGACTAATGTAGGGGCACAGAAAAAACTGTTTTTT.

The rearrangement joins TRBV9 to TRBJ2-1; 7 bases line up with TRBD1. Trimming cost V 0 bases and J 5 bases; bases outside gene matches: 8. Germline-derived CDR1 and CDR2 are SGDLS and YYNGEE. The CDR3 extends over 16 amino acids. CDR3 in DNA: TGTGCCAGCAGCGTAGGAGGGGGCCCGGTGAACAATGAGCAGTTCTTC. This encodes CASSVGGGPVNNEQFF.

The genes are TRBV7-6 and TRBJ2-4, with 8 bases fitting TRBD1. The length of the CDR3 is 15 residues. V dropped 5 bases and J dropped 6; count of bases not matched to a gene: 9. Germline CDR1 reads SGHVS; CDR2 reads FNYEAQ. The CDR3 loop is CASSNSQGARNIQYF. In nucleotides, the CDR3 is TGTGCCAGCAGCAATTCTCAGGGGGCGAGAAACATTCAGTACTTC.

CDR3 in DNA: TGTGCCACCAGCAGAGACCCCTATAGCAATCAGCCCCAGCATTTT. Protein sequence: CATSRDPYSNQPQHF. This sequence joins TRBV15 and TRBJ1-5, with D uncertain. The CDR3 covers 15 residues. V gave up 0 bases and J gave up 0 bases, with 6 bases separating them. The germline CDR1 and CDR2 sequences are LNHNV and YYDKDF (reference sequence).

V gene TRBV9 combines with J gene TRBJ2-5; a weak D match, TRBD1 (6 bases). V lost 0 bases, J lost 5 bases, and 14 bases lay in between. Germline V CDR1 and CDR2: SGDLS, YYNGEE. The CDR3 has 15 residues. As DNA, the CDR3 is TGTGCCAGCAGCGTAGTACAGGGATATAGTGAGACCCAGTACTTC. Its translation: CASSVVQGYSETQYF.

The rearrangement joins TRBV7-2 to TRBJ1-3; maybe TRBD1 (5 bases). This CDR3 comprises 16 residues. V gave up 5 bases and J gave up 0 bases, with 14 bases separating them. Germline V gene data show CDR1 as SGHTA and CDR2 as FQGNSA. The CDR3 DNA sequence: TGTGCCAGCAGCCCCGGACAAACCCACTCTGGAAACACCATATATTTT. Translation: CASSPGQTHSGNTIYF.